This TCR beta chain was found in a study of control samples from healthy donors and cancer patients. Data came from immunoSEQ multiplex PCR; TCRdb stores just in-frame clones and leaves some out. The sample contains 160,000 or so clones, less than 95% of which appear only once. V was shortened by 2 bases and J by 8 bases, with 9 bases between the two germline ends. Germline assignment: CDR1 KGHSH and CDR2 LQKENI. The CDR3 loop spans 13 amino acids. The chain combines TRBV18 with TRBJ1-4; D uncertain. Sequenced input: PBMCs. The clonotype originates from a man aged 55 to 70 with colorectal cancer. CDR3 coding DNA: TGTGCCAGCTCACCAGGGAGGCAAGAAAAACTGTTTTTT. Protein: CASSPGRQEKLFF. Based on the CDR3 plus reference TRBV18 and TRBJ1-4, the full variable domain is NAGVMQNPRHLVRRRGQEARLRCSPMKGHSHVYWYRQLPEEGLKFMVYLQKENIIDESGMPKERFSAEFPKEGPSILRIQQVVRGDSAAYFCASSPGRQEKLFFGSGTQLSVL.